A selection of T cell receptor beta chains follows, all from one sample in a study of blood T cell repertoires in COVID-19. Clones were sequenced by immunoSEQ multiplex PCR, and TCRdb holds only the in-frame ones, with some missing. Of approximately 230,000 clones detected, 88% appear once; the ten largest clones hold roughly 6.7%. Sequencing was carried out using peripheral blood. All receptors come from a woman aged 25 to 39 with COVID-19, enrolled during active disease. Each CDR3 is given with its conserved first and last residue. The order of the fields is clone size, J gene, D gene, V gene, CDR3 DNA, CDR3 protein. D genes are given only for firm matches. Clone size is not always given. Where it is, it says once, few, many or a class for expanded clones.

clone_size: -; j_call: TRBJ1-4; d_call: -; v_call: TRBV7-6; cdr3_nt: TGTGCCAGCAGCTTAAGGAGCGATGGTGAAAAACTGTTTTTT; cdr3_aa: CASSLRSDGEKLFF
clone_size: -; j_call: TRBJ1-2; d_call: TRBD1; v_call: TRBV7-2; cdr3_nt: TGTGCCAGCAGCTACCGACAGGGCTCGCGGGATGGCTACACCTTC; cdr3_aa: CASSYRQGSRDGYTF
clone_size: -; j_call: TRBJ1-5; d_call: -; v_call: TRBV3-1/TRBV3-2; cdr3_nt: TGTGCCAGCAGCCAAGGGTTACAAGATCAGCCCCAGCATTTT; cdr3_aa: CASSQGLQDQPQHF
clone_size: -; j_call: TRBJ2-2; d_call: -; v_call: TRBV19; cdr3_nt: TGTGCCAGTAGTATAGCCGGGTTAACCGGGGAGCTGTTTTTT; cdr3_aa: CASSIAGLTGELFF
clone_size: -; j_call: TRBJ2-7; d_call: TRBD2; v_call: TRBV6-5; cdr3_nt: TGTGCCAGCAGTAAAAGGACTAGCGGGGAATACGAGCAGTACTTC; cdr3_aa: CASSKRTSGEYEQYF
clone_size: -; j_call: TRBJ2-5; d_call: -; v_call: TRBV3-1/TRBV3-2; cdr3_nt: TGTGCCAGCAGCCAAGATTTATGGCCCCAAGAGACCCAGTACTTC; cdr3_aa: CASSQDLWPQETQYF
clone_size: -; j_call: TRBJ2-7; d_call: -; v_call: TRBV13; cdr3_nt: TGTGCCAGCAGCCAAGAGGTCGCCGAGCAGTACTTC; cdr3_aa: CASSQEVAEQYF
clone_size: -; j_call: TRBJ1-2; d_call: TRBD1; v_call: TRBV28; cdr3_nt: TGTGCCAGCAGTACCCCTGGACAGGGCGATGGCTACACCTTC; cdr3_aa: CASSTPGQGDGYTF
clone_size: -; j_call: TRBJ1-4; d_call: TRBD1; v_call: TRBV7-9; cdr3_nt: TGTGCCAGCAACACCGGGACAGGGAAGGAAAAACTGTTTTTT; cdr3_aa: CASNTGTGKEKLFF
clone_size: -; j_call: TRBJ2-1; d_call: -; v_call: TRBV18; cdr3_nt: TGTGCCAGCTCACCTCAGAACAATGAGCAGTTCTTC; cdr3_aa: CASSPQNNEQFF
clone_size: -; j_call: TRBJ2-2; d_call: -; v_call: TRBV10-3; cdr3_nt: TGTGCCATCAGTCCCCAAGGGGGGGGCAACACCGGGGAGCTGTTTTTT; cdr3_aa: CAISPQGGGNTGELFF
clone_size: -; j_call: TRBJ1-2; d_call: TRBD1; v_call: TRBV5-5; cdr3_nt: TGTGCCAGCAGCGGGGACAGGGAGCGCTCTGGCTACACCTTC; cdr3_aa: CASSGDRERSGYTF
clone_size: -; j_call: TRBJ2-1; d_call: TRBD1; v_call: TRBV19; cdr3_nt: TGTGCCAGTAGTCCATCCCCCGGGACAGGGTACAATGAGCAGTTCTTC; cdr3_aa: CASSPSPGTGYNEQFF
clone_size: -; j_call: TRBJ2-3; d_call: TRBD1; v_call: TRBV5-1; cdr3_nt: TGCGCCAGTAGTTCCGGGACAGAAGGAAAGACGCAGTATTTT; cdr3_aa: CASSSGTEGKTQYF
clone_size: -; j_call: TRBJ1-2; d_call: -; v_call: TRBV2; cdr3_nt: TGTGCCAGCAGTGTTAACCCGACAGGCTATGGCTACACCTTC; cdr3_aa: CASSVNPTGYGYTF
clone_size: -; j_call: TRBJ2-5; d_call: TRBD2; v_call: TRBV4-2; cdr3_nt: TGTGCCAGCAGCCACCTTGGGGCTAGCGGGGGGGGACAAGAGACCCAGTACTTC; cdr3_aa: CASSHLGASGGGQETQYF
clone_size: -; j_call: TRBJ1-3; d_call: -; v_call: TRBV6-6; cdr3_nt: TGTGCCAGCCGAGGGACACCCTTGACCTTCCCCGGATTT; cdr3_aa: CASRGTPLTFPGF
clone_size: -; j_call: TRBJ2-2; d_call: TRBD1; v_call: TRBV6-5; cdr3_nt: TGTGCCAGCAGACGCACAGGGGCCGGGGAGCTGTTTTTT; cdr3_aa: CASRRTGAGELFF
clone_size: once; j_call: TRBJ1-1; d_call: -; v_call: TRBV4-1; cdr3_nt: TGCGCCAGCAGCCCCTTCAAGAGGGACACTGAAGCTTTCTTT; cdr3_aa: CASSPFKRDTEAFF
clone_size: -; j_call: TRBJ2-1; d_call: TRBD2; v_call: TRBV5-6; cdr3_nt: TGTGCCAGCAGCTTGGCCAACGGCGGGGGGTTATTAGGGGAGCAGTTCTTC; cdr3_aa: CASSLANGGGLLGEQFF
clone_size: -; j_call: TRBJ1-5; d_call: -; v_call: TRBV30; cdr3_nt: TGTGCCTGGAGCGCACCGGGGGTGGCAGGCAATCAGCCCCAGCATTTT; cdr3_aa: CAWSAPGVAGNQPQHF
clone_size: -; j_call: TRBJ1-4; d_call: -; v_call: TRBV27; cdr3_nt: TGTGCCAGCAGTTTATCGGGGACTTTTAATGAAAAACTGTTTTTT; cdr3_aa: CASSLSGTFNEKLFF
clone_size: -; j_call: TRBJ2-6; d_call: TRBD1; v_call: TRBV7-8; cdr3_nt: TGTGCCAGCAGCCGAGGACAGGGGGCGCCTGGGGCCAACGTCCTGACTTTC; cdr3_aa: CASSRGQGAPGANVLTF
clone_size: -; j_call: TRBJ1-4; d_call: TRBD1; v_call: TRBV11-2; cdr3_nt: TGTGCCAGCAGCCCCTCGACAGGGGGTAATGAAAAACTGTTTTTT; cdr3_aa: CASSPSTGGNEKLFF
clone_size: -; j_call: TRBJ1-4; d_call: TRBD1; v_call: TRBV19; cdr3_nt: TGTGCCAGTAGTACGACAGGGGAGAATGAAAAACTGTTTTTT; cdr3_aa: CASSTTGENEKLFF
clone_size: -; j_call: TRBJ2-3; d_call: -; v_call: TRBV11-2; cdr3_nt: TGTGCCAGCAGCCCCCCATCAACAGATACGCAGTATTTT; cdr3_aa: CASSPPSTDTQYF
clone_size: -; j_call: TRBJ1-2; d_call: -; v_call: TRBV5-6; cdr3_nt: TGTGCCAGCAGCTTTCCGCCCTCGGACTATGGCTACACCTTC; cdr3_aa: CASSFPPSDYGYTF
clone_size: -; j_call: TRBJ1-3; d_call: TRBD1; v_call: TRBV9; cdr3_nt: TGTGCCAGCAGCGTAGCTCAAGGACAGGGGGTCGTAGGGAACACCATATATTTT; cdr3_aa: CASSVAQGQGVVGNTIYF
clone_size: -; j_call: TRBJ2-3; d_call: TRBD2; v_call: TRBV4-1; cdr3_nt: TGCGCCAGCAGCCATGGCCGCCTAGCGGGGGACTCAGATACGCAGTATTTT; cdr3_aa: CASSHGRLAGDSDTQYF
clone_size: -; j_call: TRBJ1-5; d_call: -; v_call: TRBV28; cdr3_nt: TGTGCCAGCAGTTTTGTGGGGGGAGGCAATCAGCCCCAGCATTTT; cdr3_aa: CASSFVGGGNQPQHF
clone_size: -; j_call: TRBJ1-5; d_call: -; v_call: TRBV4-1; cdr3_nt: TGCGCCAGCAGCCAAGATAGGGGGGGGGCCGGCCAGCCCCAGCATTTT; cdr3_aa: CASSQDRGGAGQPQHF
clone_size: -; j_call: TRBJ2-3; d_call: -; v_call: TRBV5-1; cdr3_nt: TGCGCCAGCAGCTCACAGAGCCGCACAGATACGCAGTATTTT; cdr3_aa: CASSSQSRTDTQYF